Listed here are 11 T cell receptor beta chains from one sample, sequenced in a study of T cells in Graves' hyperthyroidism and ophthalmopathy. TCR beta CDR3 sequences were amplified from RNA transcripts. Carried out on the TCR CDR3, a first-round RT-PCR used the HTBI primer set. Each CDR3 protein is one row after TCRdb ran MiXCR on the multiplex PCR reads. Altogether 300,000 to 450,000 distinct CDR3 sequences are present, 13% being singletons, with the ten largest covering roughly 20%. Sequenced: blood. These receptors were obtained from a man aged 30 to 39 with Graves' hyperthyroidism that later progressed to Graves' ophthalmopathy.

Note on this clonotype: Being one base from a much bigger clone, this may be a read error. The chain carries TRBV2 and TRBJ2-1; D may match TRBD1 or TRBD2 (5 bases each). Germline V gene sequence: CDR1 SNHLY, CDR2 FYNNEI. The CDR3 extends over 13 amino acids. V lost 7 bases and J 5 bases, leaving 12 bases between the germline ends. The CDR3 is CASIPGLHNEQFF. CDR3 sequence (DNA): TGTGCCAGCATTCCGGGGCTCCACAATGAGCAGTTCTTC.

This chain links TRBV7-9 with TRBJ1-6; D remains ambiguous. This CDR3 comprises 16 residues. In germline, CDR1 is SEHNR, CDR2 FQNEAQ (reference sequence). V was cut by 5 bases and J by 7 bases, with 18 bases left in between. The CDR3 sequence: CASSPPREGYNSPLHF. In DNA, the CDR3 is TGTGCCAGCAGCCCACCACGGGAGGGTTACAATTCACCCCTCCACTTT.

This clonotype was seen ten or more times. The gene calls are TRBV20-1 and TRBJ1-1, with D possibly TRBD1 on 5 matching bases. Germline-derived CDR1 and CDR2 are DFQATT and SNEGSKA (reference sequence). Trimming stripped 6 bases from V and 0 bases from J, with 11 bases between. This CDR3 has 13 residues. CDR3 sequence reads: CSASGGLNTEAFF. Here the CDR3 DNA reads TGCAGTGCCAGCGGGGGTTTGAACACTGAAGCTTTCTTT.

At least ten counts were recorded for this clonotype. V gene TRBV27 combines with J gene TRBJ1-6; TRBD1 agrees at 8 bases. Trimming at V came to 5 bases and at J to 5 bases, leaving 5 bases not matched to a gene. Germline V lookup: CDR1 MNHEY, CDR2 SMNVEV (reference sequence). The CDR3 consists of 15 residues. Here the CDR3 DNA reads TGTGCCAGCAGTCCTACCAGGGGGCATAATTCACCCCTCCACTTT. This translates into CASSPTRGHNSPLHF.

This clonotype occurred a few times. The CDR3 loop is CASRRGRDGSYEQYF. The CDR3 DNA is TGTGCCAGCAGACGGGGCCGGGACGGATCCTACGAGCAGTACTTC. This sequence joins TRBV28 and TRBJ2-7; D tentatively fits TRBD1 or TRBD2 (5 bases each). The germline CDR1 and CDR2 sequences are MDHEN and SYDVKM. Trimming cost V 6 bases and J 1 base, with 16 bases left between them. This CDR3 spans 15 amino acids.

In this sample, this clonotype turned up many times. The chain employs TRBV12-3 or TRBV12-4 and TRBJ1-4, with 9 bases fitting TRBD1. Trimming cost V 3 bases and J 5 bases; bases outside gene matches: 1. The CDR3 has 14 amino acids. CDR3 DNA sequence: TGTGCCAGCAGTTTCGGGACAGGGAATGAAAAACTGTTTTTT. The encoded protein is CASSFGTGNEKLFF.

The sample holds many counts of this clonotype. The CDR3 nucleotides are TGCAGTGCTAGTGGGGGTCGGGCCTATAATTCACCCCTCCACTTT. Translating gives CSASGGRAYNSPLHF. The chain is built from TRBV20-1 and TRBJ1-6; D possibly corresponds to TRBD1 (5 bases). CDR3 length: 15 residues. V shed 3 bases and J shed 2 bases, with 11 bases lying between them. Looked up from germline, CDR1 is DFQATT and CDR2 is SNEGSKA (reference sequence).

At least ten counts were recorded for this clonotype. This sequence joins TRBV30 and TRBJ1-1; D is unclear. CDR1 GTSNPN and CDR2 SVGIG come from the germline V gene (reference sequence). The CDR3 is made up of 15 amino acids. Between the trimmed V and J ends, which lost 0 bases and 3 bases, there was a span of 14 bases. CDR3 nucleotides: TGTGCCTGGAGTGTACGGGGTAGGGTGGACACTGAAGCTTTCTTT. Translating it yields CAWSVRGRVDTEAFF.

This clonotype has at least ten counts. The chain combines TRBV5-1 with TRBJ2-1; TRBD2 matches at 12 bases. Unmatched junction bases numbered 6, after V lost 4 bases and J lost 7 bases. The CDR3 loop spans 15 amino acids. The germline gives CDR1 SGHRS, CDR2 YFSETQ. The CDR3 DNA is TGCGCCAGCAGCCTTACTAGCGGGGGGCGGAATGAGCAGTTCTTC. It translates to CASSLTSGGRNEQFF.

The CDR3 DNA reads as TGTGCCACCTATGAGGCACGGGGGGGAAGCACAGATACGCAGTATTTT. It yields the protein CATYEARGGSTDTQYF. This chain joins TRBV2 and TRBJ2-3; 8 bases match TRBD2. The trim removed 10 bases at V and 0 bases at J, leaving 12 bases unmatched. Germline-derived CDR1 and CDR2 are SNHLY and FYNNEI. The CDR3 totals 16 residues.

This clonotype was seen at least ten times. V usage is TRBV7-9 and J usage is TRBJ1-2; maybe TRBD1 (5 bases). The V and J ends lost 3 bases and 5 bases respectively, with 13 bases between them. The CDR3 length is 14 residues. The germline CDR1 and CDR2 sequences are SEHNR and FQNEAQ (reference sequence). The CDR3 protein is CASSFGTSHYGYTF. CDR3 sequence (DNA): TGTGCCAGCAGCTTCGGGACCAGTCATTATGGCTACACCTTC.